This T cell receptor (beta chain) was retrieved from a study of T cells after yellow fever vaccination (dated by TCRdb to about 2019). As for the study more broadly: The SMART-Seq v4 Ultra Low Input RNA kit was used to prepare libraries from fractions with low cell numbers. To follow T-cell clones before and after primary and booster YFV17D yellow fever vaccination, bulk TCR alpha and beta repertoires were sequenced over time. Blood samples were taken at several timepoints before and after primary and secondary immunization, and bulk PBMC replicates and cell subsets were isolated. Two healthy male donors, one aged 18 to 30 and one aged 30 to 40 years, made up the cohort. The study at large found these results: A small fraction of clonotypes appeared in both the CD4 and CD8 compartments, likely as a result of convergent recombination. Compared with the primary T-cell response, the secondary T-cell response was faster but weaker, reaching its peak on day 5 rather than on day 15. Only two donors were included in the study, so the extent to which the findings can be generalized is limited. Most clones expanded after primary vaccination (approximately 95% of CD4 and approximately 90% of CD8) were re-detected after the booster, suggesting that broad memory maintenance occurred. Computational filtering was required because FACS-sorted repertoires could contain abundant contaminating clonotypes from the bulk population.

Synthesis of TCR cDNA relied on 5'RACE template switching, a step that introduced a universal primer site along with unique molecular identifiers. Priming for cDNA synthesis came from both the TCR alpha and TCR beta constant segments. Library amplification used two PCR steps, and the second PCR step added sample barcodes and sequencing adapters. Sequencing of the libraries was done on either Illumina HiSeq 2500 (2x100 bp) or NovaSeq (2x150 bp). The original methods were these. MIGEC was used to demultiplex reads and collapse the reads into UMI consensus sequences, and MiXCR was used for V(D)J alignment. Clonotypes responding to the vaccine were identified with edgeR on replicate PBMC samples, with the criteria of FDR below 0.01 and a log2 fold change above 5 up to day 15. Each bulk clonotype was labeled CD4 or CD8 based on which sequenced repertoire, CD4 or CD8, contained the clonotype at higher abundance. The raw public data were reprocessed by TCRdb itself: fastp quality trimming at Q25, MiXCR clonotype calling, in-frame beta chains only. Every entry covers one CDR3 protein and lists the most common genes and DNA from its rows. These V and J calls are TCRdb output, not the study's own analysis. Within this sample are a few hundred thousand distinct CDR3 sequences, with 10% to 15% of them counted one time only. About 0.54% of the sample goes to the ten largest clones.

The sample's treatment or condition label, in plain terms: live attenuated yellow fever vaccine strain. A standard Ficoll-Paque protocol was used to isolate PBMCs from peripheral blood. Dynabeads CD4 and CD8 positive selection kits were used to isolate CD4 and CD8 T-cell fractions. TriZol was used to extract RNA from bulk PBMCs, from CD4 and CD8 fractions, and from dextramer-positive and dextramer-negative fractions. This clonotype was counted between two and nine times. Its target antigen remains unknown. Base quality data are lacking; no much larger clone is found one base away. From a lookup of the germline V gene, CDR1 and CDR2 are SGHRS and YFSETQ. V loses 0 bases, J loses 10 bases, and the germline ends lie 12 bases apart. The cysteine opens and the phenylalanine closes a CDR3 of 13 amino acids. Of the read, only the CDR3 DNA is kept; its 39 bases are in frame from base 1.

This chain joins TRBV5-1 to TRBJ2-3; TRBD2 might be the D gene, on 6 matching bases. The receptor comes from a man younger than 45 who received the YFV17D yellow fever vaccine. Sample: CD4+ T cells sorted from PBMCs, taken 45 days after the yellow fever booster vaccination. This receptor has the CDR3 CASSLATEGPQYF. The nucleotide sequence reads TGCGCCAGCAGCTTGGCCACGGAGGGGCCGCAGTATTTT.